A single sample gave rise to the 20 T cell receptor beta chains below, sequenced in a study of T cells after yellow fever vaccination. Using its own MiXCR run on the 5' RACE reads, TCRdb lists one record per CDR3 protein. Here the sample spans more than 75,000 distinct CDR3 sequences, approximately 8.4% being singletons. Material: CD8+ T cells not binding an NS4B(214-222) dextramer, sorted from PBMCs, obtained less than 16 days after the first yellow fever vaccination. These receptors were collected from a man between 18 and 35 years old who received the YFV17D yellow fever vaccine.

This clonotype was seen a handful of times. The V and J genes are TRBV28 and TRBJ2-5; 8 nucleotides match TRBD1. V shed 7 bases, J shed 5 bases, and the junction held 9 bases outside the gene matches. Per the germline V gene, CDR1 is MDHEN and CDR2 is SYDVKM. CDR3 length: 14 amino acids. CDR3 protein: CASTSLDRAETQYF. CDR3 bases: TGTGCCAGCACTTCCCTGGACAGGGCGGAGACCCAGTACTTC.

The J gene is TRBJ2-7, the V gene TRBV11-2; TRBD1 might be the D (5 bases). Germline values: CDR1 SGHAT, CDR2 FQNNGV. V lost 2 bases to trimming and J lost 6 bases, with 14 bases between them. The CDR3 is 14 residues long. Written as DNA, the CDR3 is TGTGCCAGCAGCTTACCAGGGTACCACGTCGAGCAGTACTTC. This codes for CASSLPGYHVEQYF.

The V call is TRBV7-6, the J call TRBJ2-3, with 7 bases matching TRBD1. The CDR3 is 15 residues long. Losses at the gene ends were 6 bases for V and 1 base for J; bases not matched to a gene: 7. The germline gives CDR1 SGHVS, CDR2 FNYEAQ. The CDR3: CASRRTGRGTDTQYF. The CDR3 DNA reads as TGTGCCAGCAGGCGGACAGGTCGGGGCACAGATACGCAGTATTTT.

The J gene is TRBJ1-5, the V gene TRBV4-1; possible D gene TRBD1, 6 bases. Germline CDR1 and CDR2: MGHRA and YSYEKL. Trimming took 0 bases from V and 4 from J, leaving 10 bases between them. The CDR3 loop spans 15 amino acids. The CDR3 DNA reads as TGCGCCAGCAGCCAAGAATCAGGGGCGAATCAGCCCCAGCATTTT. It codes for CASSQESGANQPQHF.

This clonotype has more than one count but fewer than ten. The CDR3 spells CSVEDSTGNTIYF. The CDR3 bases are TGCAGCGTTGAAGATTCCACTGGAAACACCATATATTTT. This chain uses TRBV29-1 with TRBJ1-3; no reliable D call. Germline CDR1 is SQVTM and CDR2 is ANQGSEA. The CDR3 is made up of 13 amino acids. The V end lost 0 bases, the J end lost 2 bases, and 5 bases lay between the germline ends.

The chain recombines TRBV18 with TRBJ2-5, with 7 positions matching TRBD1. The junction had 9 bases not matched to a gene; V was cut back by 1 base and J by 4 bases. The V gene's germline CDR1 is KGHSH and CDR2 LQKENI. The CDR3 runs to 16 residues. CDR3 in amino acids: CASSPRGQGVRETQYF. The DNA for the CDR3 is TGTGCCAGCTCACCACGCGGGCAGGGGGTAAGAGAGACCCAGTACTTC.

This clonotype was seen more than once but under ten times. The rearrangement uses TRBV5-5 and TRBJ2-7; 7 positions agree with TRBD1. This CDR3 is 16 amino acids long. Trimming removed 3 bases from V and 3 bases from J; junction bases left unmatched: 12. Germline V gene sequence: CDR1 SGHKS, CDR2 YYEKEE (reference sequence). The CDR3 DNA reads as TGTGCCAGCAGCTCCGGCAGGGGGTTCCACCTCTACGAGCAGTACTTC. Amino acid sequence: CASSSGRGFHLYEQYF.

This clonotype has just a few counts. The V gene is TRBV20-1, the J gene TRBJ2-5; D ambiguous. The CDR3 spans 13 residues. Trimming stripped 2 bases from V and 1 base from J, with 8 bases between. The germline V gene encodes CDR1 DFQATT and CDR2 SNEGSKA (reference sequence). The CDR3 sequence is CSARMAFQETQYF. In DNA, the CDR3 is TGCAGTGCTAGAATGGCGTTCCAAGAGACCCAGTACTTC.

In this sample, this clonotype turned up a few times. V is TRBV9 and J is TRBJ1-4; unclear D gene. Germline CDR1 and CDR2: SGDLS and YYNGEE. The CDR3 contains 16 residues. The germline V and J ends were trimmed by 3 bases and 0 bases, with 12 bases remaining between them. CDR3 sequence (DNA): TGTGCCAGCAGCGCCCGTCAGACGGCAACTAATGAAAAACTGTTTTTT. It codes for CASSARQTATNEKLFF. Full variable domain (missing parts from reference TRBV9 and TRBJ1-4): DSGVTQTPKHLITATGQRVTLRCSPRSGDLSVYWYQQSLDQGLQFLIQYYNGEERAKGNILERFSAQQFPDLHSELNLSSLELGDSALYFCASSARQTATNEKLFFGSGTQLSVL.

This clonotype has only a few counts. Here the CDR3 DNA reads TGCGCCAGCAGCCAAACTAGCGGGGGGTTGTCCGGGGAGCTGTTTTTT. It translates to CASSQTSGGLSGELFF. The chain links TRBV4-3 to TRBJ2-2, with 12 positions matching TRBD2. This CDR3 is 16 amino acids long. Trimming at V came to 2 bases and at J to 6 bases, leaving 4 bases not matched to a gene. Germline V gives CDR1 LGHNA, CDR2 YSLEER.

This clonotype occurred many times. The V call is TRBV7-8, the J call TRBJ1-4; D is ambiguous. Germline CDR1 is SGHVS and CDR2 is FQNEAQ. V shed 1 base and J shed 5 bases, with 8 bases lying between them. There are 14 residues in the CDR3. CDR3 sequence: CASSLVSGNEKLFF. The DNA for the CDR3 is TGTGCCAGCAGCTTAGTGAGCGGGAATGAAAAACTGTTTTTT.

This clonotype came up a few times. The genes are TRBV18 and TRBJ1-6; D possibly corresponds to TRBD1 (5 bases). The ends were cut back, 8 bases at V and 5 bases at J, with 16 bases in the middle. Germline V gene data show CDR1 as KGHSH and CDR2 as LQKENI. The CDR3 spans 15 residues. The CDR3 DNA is TGTGCCAGCCCTAGACCGATGGGGGATAATTCACCCCTCCACTTT. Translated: CASPRPMGDNSPLHF. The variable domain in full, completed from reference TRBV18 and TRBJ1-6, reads NAGVMQNPRHLVRRRGQEARLRCSPMKGHSHVYWYRQLPEEGLKFMVYLQKENIIDESGMPKERFSAEFPKEGPSILRIQQVVRGDSAAYFCASPRPMGDNSPLHFGNGTRLTVT.

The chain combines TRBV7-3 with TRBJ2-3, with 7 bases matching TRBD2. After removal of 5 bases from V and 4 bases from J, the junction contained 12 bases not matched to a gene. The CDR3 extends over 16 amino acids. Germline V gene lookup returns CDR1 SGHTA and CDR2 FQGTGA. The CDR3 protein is CASSTIPGGGSDTQYF. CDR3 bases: TGTGCCAGCAGCACGATACCGGGGGGTGGTTCAGATACGCAGTATTTT. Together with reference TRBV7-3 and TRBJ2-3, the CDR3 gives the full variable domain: GAGVSQTPSNKVTEKGKYVELRCDPISGHTALYWYRQSLGQGPEFLIYFQGTGAADDSGLPNDRFFAVRPEGSVSTLKIQRTERGDSAVYLCASSTIPGGGSDTQYFGPGTRLTVL.

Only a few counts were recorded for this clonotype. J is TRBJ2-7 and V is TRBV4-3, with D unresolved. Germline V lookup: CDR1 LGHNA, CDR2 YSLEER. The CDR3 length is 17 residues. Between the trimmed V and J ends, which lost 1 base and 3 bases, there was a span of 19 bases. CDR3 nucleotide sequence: TGCGCCAGCAGCCAAGCCCCCCAAGGGCCTCAAAGCTACGAGCAGTACGTC. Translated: CASSQAPQGPQSYEQYV.

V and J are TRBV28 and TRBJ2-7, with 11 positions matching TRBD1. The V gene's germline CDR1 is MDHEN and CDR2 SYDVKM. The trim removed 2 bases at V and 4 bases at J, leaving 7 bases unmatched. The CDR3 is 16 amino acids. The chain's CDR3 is CASSLVGTGGMYEQYV. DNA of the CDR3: TGTGCCAGCAGTTTAGTGGGGACAGGGGGTATGTACGAGCAGTACGTC.

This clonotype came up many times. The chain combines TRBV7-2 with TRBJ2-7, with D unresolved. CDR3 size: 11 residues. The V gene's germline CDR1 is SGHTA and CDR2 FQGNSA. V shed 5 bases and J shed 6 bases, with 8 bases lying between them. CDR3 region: CASSLLVEQYF. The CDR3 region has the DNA TGTGCCAGCAGCCTCCTAGTCGAGCAGTACTTC.

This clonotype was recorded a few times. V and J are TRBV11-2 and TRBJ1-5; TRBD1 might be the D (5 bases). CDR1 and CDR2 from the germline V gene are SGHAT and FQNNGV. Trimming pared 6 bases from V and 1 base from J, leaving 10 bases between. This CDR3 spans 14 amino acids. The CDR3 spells CASRRDGSNQPQHF. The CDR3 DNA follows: TGTGCCAGCAGGAGGGACGGGAGCAATCAGCCCCAGCATTTT.

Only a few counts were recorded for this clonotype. CDR3 DNA sequence: TGCGCCAGCAGCCAGAACAGGGAGGGGGCCGGGGAGCTGTTTTTT. Translated, it gives CASSQNREGAGELFF. The rearrangement joins TRBV4-1 to TRBJ2-2; D is perhaps TRBD2 (7 bases). The CDR3 spans 15 residues. From germline, CDR1 is MGHRA and CDR2 YSYEKL. The V gene lost 3 bases and the J gene lost 6 bases, with 14 bases spanning the gap.

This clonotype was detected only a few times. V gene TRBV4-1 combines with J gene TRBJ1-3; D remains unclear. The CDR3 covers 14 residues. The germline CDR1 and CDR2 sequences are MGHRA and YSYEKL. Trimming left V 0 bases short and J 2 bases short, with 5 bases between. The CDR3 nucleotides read TGCGCCAGCAGCCAAGACAATCCTGGAAACACCATATATTTT. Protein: CASSQDNPGNTIYF.

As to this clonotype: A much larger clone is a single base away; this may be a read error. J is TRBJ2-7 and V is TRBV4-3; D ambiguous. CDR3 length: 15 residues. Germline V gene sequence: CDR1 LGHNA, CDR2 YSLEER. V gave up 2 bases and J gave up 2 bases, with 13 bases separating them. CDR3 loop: CASSQHEIKPYEQYF. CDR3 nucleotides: TGCGCCAGCAGCCAACACGAGATTAAACCCTACGAGCAGTACTTC.